These 18 T cell receptor gamma chains were sequenced from one sample in a study of Vδ1+ human thymocytes. The antigens these receptors bind are not known. Extracted RNA was reverse transcribed into cDNA. CDR3 amplicons came from multiplex PCR with pooled V-gene forward and constant-region reverse primers. TCRdb re-identified clones in the multiplex PCR reads via CATT. The sample lists over 25,000 gamma-chain clones; roughly a fifth were seen once. Study-level findings and limits: In the thymus, TRG and TRD repertoires looked highly polyclonal with Gaussian CDR3 lengths.

Sequenced material: Vdelta1+ gamma-delta thymocytes from the thymus. The sample's subset: FACS-sorted CD3+ TCRalphabeta- TCRVdelta1+ TCRVdelta2- thymocytes. These receptors all come from a boy under two years old who had congenital heart surgery.

This clone was observed a few times. This sequence joins TRGV2 and TRGJ1 or TRGJ2. Germline V gene sequence: CDR1 EGSNGY, CDR2 YDSYNSKV. V lost 0 bases, J lost 6 bases, and 5 bases stayed unmatched. The CDR3 has 13 residues. Here the CDR3 reads CATWDGHCYKKLF. The CDR3 DNA reads TGTGCCACCTGGGACGGGCATTGTTATAAGAAACTCTTT.

This clone was detected a few times. V usage is TRGV4 and J usage is TRGJ1 or TRGJ2. Germline V gene lookup returns CDR1 EGSTGY and CDR2 YDSYTSSV. CDR3 length: 11 residues. With 3 bases clipped from V and 11 bases from J, the junction kept 7 bases outside the gene matches. As DNA, the CDR3 is TGTGCCACCTGGGATATTTCTGAGAAACTCTTT. As protein: CATWDISEKLF.

A few counts support this clone. V gene TRGV5 combines with J gene TRGJ1 or TRGJ2. V lost 0 bases and J lost 0; bases outside the gene matches: 11. CDR3 length equals 17 residues. Germline V lookup: CDR1 VINAFY, CDR2 YDVSNSKD. CDR3 sequence (DNA): TGTGCCACCTGGGACAGGCGGGCCCGCAAGAATTATTATAAGAAACTCTTT. It yields the protein CATWDRRARKNYYKKLF.

The chain is built from TRGV2 and TRGJ1 or TRGJ2. This CDR3 is built from 13 residues. V gave up 0 bases and J gave up 6 bases; unmatched junction bases: 5. From germline, CDR1 is EGSNGY and CDR2 YDSYNSKV. This CDR3 is CATWDGLVYKKLF. The CDR3 DNA reads TGTGCCACCTGGGACGGGCTCGTTTATAAGAAACTCTTT.

V usage is TRGV3 and J usage is TRGJ1 or TRGJ2. V was clipped by 1 base and J by 10 bases; unmatched bases: 13. Germline assignment: CDR1 VTNTFY and CDR2 YDVSTARD (reference sequence). This CDR3 contains 14 residues. Here the CDR3 reads CATWDSIYRRKKLF. The CDR3 DNA is TGTGCCACCTGGGACAGCATCTATCGGAGAAAGAAACTCTTT.

This clone was seen once. This chain connects TRGV4 to TRGJ1 or TRGJ2. The CDR3 extends over 16 amino acids. V trimming: 4 bases; J trimming: 8 bases; junction bases outside the gene matches: 20. Germline V gene sequence: CDR1 EGSTGY, CDR2 YDSYTSSV. CDR3 coding DNA: TGTGCCACCTGGGACGGGCCCTCCCGCATGTGTGATAAGAAACTCTTT. Encoded protein: CATWDGPSRMCDKKLF.

In regard to this clone: Other DNA sequences from this sample encode an identical CDR3 as well. The V and J genes are TRGV3 and TRGJP2. Germline loops: CDR1 VTNTFY, CDR2 YDVSTARD (reference sequence). V dropped 0 bases and J dropped 2; count of bases not matched to a gene: 3. The CDR3 is 15 residues long. CDR3 nucleotide sequence: TGTGCCACCTGGGACAGGCTGAGTAGTGATTGGATCAAGACGTTT. Translation: CATWDRLSSDWIKTF.

In regard to this clone: The sample has other DNA sequences that encode this CDR3 too. This chain connects TRGV2 to TRGJ1 or TRGJ2. The CDR3 sequence is 14 residues long. Germline values: CDR1 EGSNGY, CDR2 YDSYNSKV. V lost 2 bases to trimming and J lost 0 bases; unmatched junction nucleotides: 4. The CDR3 region is CATWDAANYYKKLF. For the CDR3, the DNA is TGTGCCACCTGGGACGCAGCGAATTATTATAAGAAACTCTTT.

The chain is built from TRGV4 and TRGJ1 or TRGJ2. J gave up 12 bases and V 6 bases, and 11 bases lay outside the gene matches. Germline V CDR1 and CDR2: EGSTGY, YDSYTSSV. The CDR3 is made up of 11 amino acids. The CDR3 region is CATWRYEGKLF. The CDR3 coding sequence is TGTGCCACCTGGCGATACGAGGGGAAACTCTTT.

This clone has only a few counts. V is TRGV3 and J is TRGJP2. CDR1 and CDR2 from the germline V gene are VTNTFY and YDVSTARD (reference sequence). The trim removed 3 bases at V and 8 bases at J, leaving 12 bases unmatched. CDR3 length equals 15 residues. The CDR3 bases are TGTGCCACCTGGGACCATAGGGGAAAAGATTGGATCAAGACGTTT. Translation: CATWDHRGKDWIKTF.

A note on this clone: A read error is possible here, since a much larger clone lies one base away. The sample holds other DNA sequences that translate to the same CDR3. The rearrangement joins TRGV9 to TRGJ1 or TRGJ2. J lost 1 base, V lost 2 bases, and 2 bases had no gene match. The CDR3 length is 13 residues. In germline, CDR1 is GITISATS, CDR2 ISYDGTV (reference sequence). The CDR3 loop is CALWEANYYKKLF. Written as DNA, the CDR3 is TGTGCCTTGTGGGAGGCAAATTATTATAAGAAACTCTTT.

This clone was observed a few times. Other DNA sequences in the same sample also yield this CDR3. The V and J genes are TRGV9 and TRGJP. V shed 9 bases, J shed 4 bases, and the junction held 0 bases outside the gene matches. The CDR3 consists of 13 residues. Germline assignment: CDR1 GITISATS and CDR2 ISYDGTV (reference sequence). The CDR3 DNA reads as TGTGCCTTGCAAGAGTTGGGCAAAAAAATCAAGGTATTT. The encoded protein is CALQELGKKIKVF.

A note on this clone: This sequence may be a read error, since a much larger clone differs from it by one base. Other DNA sequences from this sample encode an identical CDR3 as well. This sequence joins TRGV8 and TRGJ1 or TRGJ2. In germline, CDR1 is VENAVY, CDR2 YDSYNSRV. The junction had 4 bases not matched to a gene; V was cut back by 5 bases and J by 0 bases. The CDR3 runs 13 residues. CDR3 sequence (DNA): TGTGCCACCTGGGGTCCGAATTATTATAAGAAACTCTTT. Translation: CATWGPNYYKKLF.

This clone was seen more than once but under ten times. The chain has TRGV9 and TRGJ1 or TRGJ2. This CDR3 region has 13 residues. The V segment lost 2 bases and the J segment 5 bases; nucleotides outside the gene matches: 6. The germline V gene has CDR1 GITISATS and CDR2 ISYDGTV (reference sequence). CDR3 in DNA: TGTGCCTTGTGGGAGGCGCCAGATTATAAGAAACTCTTT. Protein: CALWEAPDYKKLF.

V gene TRGV9 combines with J gene TRGJ1 or TRGJ2. Trimming took 3 bases from V and 8 from J; bases not matched to a gene: 7. The length of the CDR3 is 12 residues. CDR1 GITISATS and CDR2 ISYDGTV come from the germline V gene (reference sequence). The CDR3, as DNA: TGTGCCTTGTGGGAGTGTTGCAATAAGAAACTCTTT. Its translation: CALWECCNKKLF.

As for this clone: This sample includes further DNA sequences coding for the same CDR3. V and J are TRGV3 and TRGJ1 or TRGJ2. Germline values: CDR1 VTNTFY, CDR2 YDVSTARD (reference sequence). V was pared by 3 bases and J by 10 bases, with 6 bases of the junction left unmatched. CDR3 size: 11 residues. CDR3 DNA sequence: TGTGCCACCTGGGACCGGTCGAAGAAACTCTTT. Translating it yields CATWDRSKKLF.

This clone was seen a few times. This chain uses TRGV9 with TRGJ1 or TRGJ2. V shed 3 bases and J 6 bases; nucleotides not matched to a gene: 8. Germline lookup yields CDR1 GITISATS and CDR2 ISYDGTV (reference sequence). This CDR3 comprises 13 residues. CDR3 sequence: CALWEPFSYKKLF. The CDR3 bases are TGTGCCTTGTGGGAGCCCTTTAGTTATAAGAAACTCTTT.

Only a few counts were recorded for this clone. The rearrangement links TRGV2 to TRGJ1 or TRGJ2. CDR3 size: 17 residues. In germline, CDR1 is EGSNGY, CDR2 YDSYNSKV. Trimming removed 4 bases from V and 4 bases from J; junction bases left unmatched: 19. CDR3 coding DNA: TGTGCCACCTGGGATGGGCCTTTCGAATTTAAGTATTATAAGAAACTCTTT. It specifies CATWDGPFEFKYYKKLF.